This T cell receptor beta chain was recovered during a study of blood T cell repertoires in COVID-19. The repertoire was sequenced with immunoSEQ multiplex PCR; TCRdb's copy has only in-frame clones and lacks some. The table includes some 80,000 clones, around 79% detected once. Per the germline V gene, CDR1 is MNHEY and CDR2 is SVGAGI. The CDR3 is 14 residues long. J gave up 4 bases and V 2 bases, and 5 bases lay outside the gene matches. This TCR came from a woman of 80 years or more with active or convalescent COVID-19. Sequencing was carried out using peripheral blood. The chain is built from TRBV6-5 and TRBJ2-7; 7 positions agree with TRBD1. The CDR3 sequence: CASSYGTELYEQYF. The CDR3 nucleotides read TGTGCCAGCAGTTACGGGACAGAACTTTACGAGCAGTACTTC.